This T cell receptor beta chain was captured by sequencing in a study of regulatory T cells in long-lasting Graves disease. Background on the study: Over 5 years of antithyroid drugs with positive TSH receptor antibodies was taken to mean persistent Graves' disease.

The study, taken as a whole, reports: Persistent disease showed a preference for TRBV28, TRBJ1-2 and TRBJ2-5.

CDR1 MDHEN and CDR2 SYDVKM come from the germline V gene. The CDR3 loop spans 14 amino acids. Deletions cut 3 bases from V and 5 bases from J, with 13 bases between. This clonotype has a count of ten or more. Its antigen is undetermined. Both iRepertoire HTBI primers and Arm-PCR of CDR3 regions were used to build the TCR beta libraries. In the original workflow: Gene usage covered 55 to 70 TRBV and 14 TRBJ segments. TCRdb reprocessed the multiplex PCR reads via MiXCR and lists one record per CDR3 protein. The V and J calls were determined by TCRdb, not by the authors. The sample contains hundreds of thousands of distinct CDR3 sequences, around 21% of which appear only once. The sample's time point: persistent/refractory GD, antithyroid drugs over 5 years with positive TRAb. Extracted PBMC RNA gave rise to the TCR library. American Thyroid Association guidelines defined how Graves' disease was diagnosed.

The starting material was peripheral blood mononuclear cells (PBMCs), obtained when the disease was refractory, from a patient treated with antithyroid drugs. The V and J genes are TRBV28 and TRBJ2-5; the D gene is possibly TRBD2 (5 bases). The receptor's source is a female donor with Graves disease. CDR3 residues: CASSFLSGGETQYF. The CDR3 nucleotides read TGTGCCAGCAGTTTCCTCTCCGGCGGGGAGACCCAGTACTTC.